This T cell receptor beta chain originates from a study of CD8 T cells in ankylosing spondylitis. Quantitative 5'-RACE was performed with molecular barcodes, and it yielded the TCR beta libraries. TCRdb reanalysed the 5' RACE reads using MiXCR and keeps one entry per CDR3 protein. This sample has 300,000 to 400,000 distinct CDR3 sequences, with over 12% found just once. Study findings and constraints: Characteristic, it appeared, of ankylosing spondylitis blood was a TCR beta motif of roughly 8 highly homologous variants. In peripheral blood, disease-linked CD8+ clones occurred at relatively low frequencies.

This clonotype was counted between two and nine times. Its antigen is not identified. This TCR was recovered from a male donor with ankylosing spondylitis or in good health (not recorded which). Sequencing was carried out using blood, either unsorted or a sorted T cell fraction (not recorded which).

The CDR3 nucleotides read TGTGCCAGCAGTTACGTCCAGGGACTTAATGAAAAACTGTTTTTT. It codes for CASSYVQGLNEKLFF. This rearrangement joins TRBV6-5 to TRBJ1-4, with D perhaps matching TRBD1 (5 bases). CDR1 MNHEY and CDR2 SVGAGI come from the germline V gene. The CDR3 contains 15 residues. V shed 2 bases and J shed 4 bases, with 11 bases lying between them.